The clone carrying this TCR beta chain showed up many times. CDR3 length: 16 residues. Trimming took off 6 bases at V and 3 bases at J, with 17 bases between the two ends. The germline CDR1 and CDR2 sequences are SEHNR and FQNEAQ (reference sequence). RNA transcripts gave rise to amplified TCR beta CDR3 regions. The HTBI set primed first-round TCR CDR3 RT-PCR. TCRdb re-analysed the multiplex PCR reads in MiXCR, keeping a single row per CDR3 protein. The sample contains about 200,000 distinct CDR3 sequences, about a sixth of which appear only once. This sample was included in a study of T cells in Graves' hyperthyroidism and ophthalmopathy.

The origin of this receptor is a woman between 45 and 65 years old with Graves' hyperthyroidism. The chain couples TRBV7-9 to TRBJ2-2, with a tentative D call TRBD2 (5 bases). The specimen sequenced was blood. As DNA, the CDR3 is TGTGCCAGCAGACCCCCCCCCAGCGGATACACCGGGGAGCTGTTTTTT. It is translated as CASRPPPSGYTGELFF.